This T cell receptor (beta chain) stems from a study of a mutant IDH1 vaccine in newly diagnosed glioma. The wider study: Onset of vaccination occurred 4-6 weeks following radiotherapy alone, or with temozolomide cycles.

Concerning this clone: As yet, its antigen is unknown.

Time point indicated: week 35, safety follow-up. Each dose delivered 300 ug of mutant IDH1 20-mer peptide subcutaneously with imiquimod. J was trimmed by 3 bases and V by 5 bases; bases with no gene match: 2. Germline V gene sequence: CDR1 SGHNT, CDR2 YENEEA. The CDR3 contains 14 residues. This table comes from immunoSEQ multiplex PCR, and its TCRdb copy is limited to in-frame clones, with some not included. The table lists about 41,000 clones, more than 80% of them singletons. The TCR comes from a man aged 40-49 years with glioma. The sequencing here drew on PBMCs, taken from a glioma patient whose treatment included an IDH1 peptide vaccine. This sequence joins TRBV11-3 and TRBJ2-7, with 12 positions matching TRBD2. The DNA for the CDR3 is TGTGCCAGCAGCCCGACTAGCGGGAGCTACGAGCAGTACTTC. Translating it yields CASSPTSGSYEQYF.